This T cell receptor (beta chain) derives from a study of cytomegalovirus exposure and HLA in healthy donors. The V gene lost 6 bases and the J gene lost 1 base, with 13 bases spanning the gap. The CDR3 spans 16 residues. Germline-derived CDR1 and CDR2 are MDHEN and SYDVKM. Study observations and caveats: Productive status was seen about 90% or about 30% of the time for most TCR beta V segments in an earlier analysis. Reportedly, fewer N-insertions than the 666-donor mean appeared in an Asian-associated ancestry cluster in a later analysis.

Details on this clone: Antigen: not known. This likely comes from a read error, as the CDR3 has no conserved phenylalanine or tryptophan at its end.

With 60 Vbeta and 13 Jbeta primers, the PCR was carried out. Profiled with immunoSEQ multiplex PCR; TCRdb holds only in-frame clones, not every one. The sample yields 100,000 or so clones, of which the top ten take up around 3.4%. The source material was PBMCs. The source of this sequence is a woman aged 25 to 39 in good health and CMV-seronegative. The genes are TRBV28 and TRBJ1-6; TRBD1 is a possible D gene (5 bases). Written as DNA, the CDR3 is TGTGCCAGCAGGGCCGCAGGGTTTTCCTATAATTCACCCCTCCACTCT. Protein product: CASRAAGFSYNSPLHS.